These 32 T cell receptor beta chains were all obtained from the same sample, sequenced in a study of tumor and adjacent non-tumor tissue in lung cancer. Three rounds of nested PCR, following a modified ARM-PCR protocol, produced the TCRbeta library. TCRdb recomputed calls from the multiplex PCR reads with MiXCR, one row per CDR3 protein. The sample yields about 75,000 distinct CDR3 sequences, around four fifths seen once. RNA was extracted from bulk tissue without any cell sorting. Sequencing was done on a sample of lung tumor tissue. Receptors originate from a woman aged 50 to 65 with non-small cell lung cancer.

This chain uses TRBV2 with TRBJ1-1; TRBD1 might be the D (5 bases). This CDR3 has 14 amino acids. Germline CDR1 is SNHLY and CDR2 is FYNNEI. V lost 3 bases, J lost 3 bases, and 11 bases lay in between. The CDR3 DNA sequence: TGTGCCAGCAGTGATCCAGGGCTTTACACTGAAGCTTTCTTT. Its protein product is CASSDPGLYTEAFF.

For this clonotype: A junction end diverges from the germline sequence, so it may reflect a read error. The chain links TRBV12-3 or TRBV12-4 to TRBJ1-4; D is perhaps TRBD1 (5 bases). The CDR3 sequence is 15 residues long. CDR3 protein: CASSFPTGGYEKLLF. The CDR3 coding sequence is TGTGCCAGCAGTTTTCCCACAGGAGGTTACGAAAAACTGCTTTTT.

As to this clonotype: One end of the junction varies from germline; a read error may be responsible. The chain uses TRBV20-1 and TRBJ1-1; the D is unclear. The CDR3 totals 12 residues. Germline V CDR1 and CDR2: DFQATT, SNEGSKA (reference sequence). The CDR3 region is CSVGQWYTEAFF. The CDR3 nucleotides read TGCAGTGTAGGGCAGTGGTACACCGAAGCTTTCTTT.

To note about this clonotype: Lacking the conserved final phenylalanine or tryptophan, this CDR3 likely reflects a read error. The chain has TRBV11-1 and TRBJ2-7; 7 nucleotides match TRBD2. V was pared by 8 bases and J by 7 bases, with 20 bases of the junction left unmatched. CDR1 SGHAT and CDR2 FQDESV come from the germline V gene (reference sequence). The CDR3 runs 16 residues. The CDR3 DNA reads as TGTGCCAGCGGCGACCCTGGGACTAATGAACTCGGGGAGCAGTACCTC. Translating gives CASGDPGTNELGEQYL.

About this clonotype: At one boundary the junction diverges from the germline segment, which might be a read error. V usage is TRBV11-2 and J usage is TRBJ2-7; D is uncertain. This CDR3 region has 12 residues. Germline CDR1 reads SGHAT; CDR2 reads FQNNGV. In DNA form, the CDR3 reads TGTGCCAGCACCACCATCACAGACGAACAGTACTTC. Protein: CASTTITDEQYF.

A remark on this clonotype: Here the CDR3 omits its conserved ending phenylalanine or tryptophan, so a read error is the likely source. The genes are TRBV6-5 and TRBJ2-1; 7 bases are shared with TRBD1. This CDR3 has 14 residues. Per the germline V gene, CDR1 is MNHEY and CDR2 is SVGAGI. V trimming: 5 bases; J trimming: 5 bases; junction bases outside the gene matches: 6. As DNA, the CDR3 is TGTGCCAGCAGTGACAGGGAATCCAACAATGAGCAGTTCCTC. It encodes CASSDRESNNEQFL.

With regard to this clonotype: The CDR3 ends on some other residue instead of the conserved phenylalanine or tryptophan, so this is likely a read error. The V and J genes are TRBV10-2 and TRBJ2-3; D gene unclear. CDR1 WSHSY and CDR2 SAAADI come from the germline V gene. CDR3 length: 11 residues. CDR3 nucleotides: TGCGCCAGCAGTAGCGCAGATAAGCAGTATTTA. It yields the protein CASSSADKQYL.

A note on this clonotype: A read error may account for a junction end that differs from germline. The CDR3 here is CASSQKVEKPFF. In DNA form, the CDR3 reads TGTGCCAGCAGCCAAAAGGTGGAGAAACCGTTTTTT. This chain connects TRBV14 to TRBJ1-4; the D is unclear. The length of the CDR3 is 12 residues. Per germline, CDR1 SGHDN and CDR2 FVKESK.

A few counts support this clonotype. One end of the junction varies from germline; a read error may be responsible. The genes are TRBV7-9 and TRBJ1-5; tentative D call: TRBD1 (6 bases). Germline V gives CDR1 SEHNR, CDR2 FQNEAQ (reference sequence). The length of the CDR3 is 14 residues. The CDR3: CASSSQGYNRPQHF. CDR3 coding DNA: TGTGCCAGTAGCTCGCAGGGGTACAATCGGCCCCAGCATTTT.

This chain connects TRBV7-9 to TRBJ2-3, with no clear D. Trimming cost V 4 bases and J 6 bases, with 8 bases left between them. This CDR3 contains 12 residues. Germline V CDR1 and CDR2: SEHNR, FQNEAQ (reference sequence). This CDR3 reads CASSSVVDTQYF. The DNA of the CDR3 is TGTGCCAGCAGCTCAGTGGTTGATACGCAGTATTTT.

With respect to this clonotype: A read error is possible here, since a much larger clone lies one base away. The rearrangement uses TRBV2 and TRBJ1-4; no clear D. The length of the CDR3 is 14 residues. Trimming shortened V by 7 bases and J by 6 bases, and 15 bases separated the two germline ends. The germline V gene has CDR1 SNHLY and CDR2 FYNNEI. This CDR3 is CASTKGQWDEKLFF. The CDR3 nucleotides read TGTGCCAGCACCAAGGGTCAATGGGATGAAAAACTGTTTTTT.

As concerns this clonotype: The junction and the germline gene differ at one end; a read error may be behind it. J is TRBJ2-7 and V is TRBV5-6; maybe TRBD2 (5 bases). Germline-derived CDR1 and CDR2 are SGHDT and YYEEEE. CDR3 length: 15 residues. The CDR3 sequence: CVSSLWRQFTYEQYF. Written as DNA, the CDR3 is TGTGTCAGCAGCTTGTGGAGGCAGTTTACCTACGAGCAGTATTTC.

This clonotype was observed once. The CDR3, as DNA: TGTGACAACAGCCCCGGACTAGCGGGAGGTGACGAGCAGTACTTC. Its translation: CDNSPGLAGGDEQYF. The V and J genes are TRBV5-4 and TRBJ2-7; TRBD2 agrees at 14 bases. Per germline, CDR1 SGHNT and CDR2 YYREEE (reference sequence). The CDR3 runs to 15 residues.

The CDR3 loop is CASSKVASGETQYF. Here the CDR3 DNA reads TGTGCCAGCAGCAAAGTGGCCTCGGGGGAGACCCAGTACTTC. This sequence joins TRBV4-2 and TRBJ2-5, with D possibly being TRBD2 (5 bases). The CDR3 is 14 amino acids. Germline V CDR1 and CDR2: LGHNA, YNFKEQ. V lost 5 bases, J lost 5 bases, and 15 bases lay in between.

The rearrangement uses TRBV28 and TRBJ2-7, with 8 bases lining up with TRBD2. V gave up 4 bases and J gave up 3 bases; unmatched junction bases: 8. Germline V gene lookup returns CDR1 MDHEN and CDR2 SYDVKM. CDR3 size: 15 residues. CDR3 residues: CASSCQRERSYEQYF. CDR3 DNA sequence: TGTGCCAGCAGTTGTCAGCGGGAGCGGAGCTACGAGCAGTACTTC.

Points on this clonotype: One end of the junction fails to match germline, which may point to a read error. V is TRBV28 and J is TRBJ2-7; 7 nucleotides line up with TRBD1. Germline V lookup: CDR1 MDHEN, CDR2 SYDVKM. The CDR3 loop spans 16 amino acids. The CDR3 nucleotides are TGTGCCAGTAGTTTTCCCCGGACAGGCAGCACCTACGAGCAGTACTTC. Encoded protein: CASSFPRTGSTYEQYF.

Regarding this clonotype: One end of the junction does not line up with germline, which may come from a read error. V and J are TRBV29-1 and TRBJ1-1, with unresolved D. This CDR3 has 13 amino acids. Germline V lookup: CDR1 SQVTM, CDR2 ANQGSEA. Here the CDR3 DNA reads TGCAGCATTGAGTGGCAGGATGGTACTGAAGCTTTCTTT. Protein sequence: CSIEWQDGTEAFF.

This clonotype appeared many times. The rearrangement links TRBV24-1 to TRBJ1-5; unclear D gene. Germline values: CDR1 KGHDR, CDR2 SFDVKD. Trimming removed 1 base at V and 4 bases at J, with 7 bases between. CDR3 length: 14 residues. CDR3 residues: CATSDLNGNQPQHF. The CDR3 DNA reads as TGTGCCACCAGTGATTTAAATGGAAATCAGCCCCAGCATTTT.

The chain joins TRBV6-1 to TRBJ1-5; maybe TRBD1 (5 bases). With 3 bases removed from V and 3 bases from J, the gap between germline ends came to 12 bases. The CDR3 contains 15 residues. CDR1 MNHNS and CDR2 SASEGT come from the germline V gene. CDR3 amino acids: CASSEQRGTNQPQHF. Here the CDR3 DNA reads TGTGCCAGCAGTGAGCAACGGGGGACCAATCAGCCCCAGCATTTT.

In regard to this clonotype: In this CDR3 the conserved last residue, phenylalanine or tryptophan, is missing, so a read error is likely. The chain recombines TRBV28 with TRBJ2-1, with D possibly TRBD1 on 6 matching bases. This CDR3 has 14 residues. Looked up from germline, CDR1 is MDHEN and CDR2 is SYDVKM. Between the trimmed V and J ends, which lost 6 bases and 3 bases, there was a span of 12 bases. The CDR3 loop reads CASSRTVYYNEQFS. CDR3 nucleotides: TGTGCCAGCAGCCGGACAGTTTACTACAATGAGCAGTTCTCA.

A word on this clonotype: Given the absence of the conserved phenylalanine or tryptophan at the CDR3 end, a read error is likely. The chain uses TRBV6-1 and TRBJ1-5, with 8 bases lining up with TRBD1. The V gene's germline CDR1 is MNHNS and CDR2 SASEGT. CDR3 length equals 14 residues. The chain's CDR3 is CASRRQGSYQPQHY. For the CDR3, the DNA is TGTGCTAGCAGGAGACAGGGGTCATATCAGCCCCAGCATTAT.

This clonotype was detected ten times or more. This rearrangement joins TRBV11-2 to TRBJ1-2; D gene ambiguous. CDR3 length: 14 amino acids. Germline V CDR1 and CDR2: SGHAT, FQNNGV. V shed 2 bases and J shed 13 bases, with 20 bases lying between them. The CDR3 bases are TGTGCCAGCAGCTTACTTAGCGGCGGGGATTCAGCCACCTTC. Its translation is CASSLLSGGDSATF.

Remarks on this clonotype: Germline is not matched at one junction end, which may reflect a read error. The gene calls are TRBV11-2 and TRBJ2-5, with a weak D call TRBD1 (6 bases). The CDR3 spans 13 residues. Per germline, CDR1 SGHAT and CDR2 FQNNGV. CDR3 sequence reads: CASGRQAWETQYF. CDR3 nucleotides: TGTGCCAGCGGCCGACAGGCTTGGGAGACCCAATACTTC.

The V call is TRBV24-1, the J call TRBJ2-1; D might be TRBD2 (5 bases). Germline CDR1 and CDR2: KGHDR and SFDVKD. The CDR3 spans 17 residues. V was shortened by 2 bases and J by 6 bases, with 19 bases between the two germline ends. The CDR3 DNA reads TGTGCCACCAGTGATTATGAACTAACGGATACTAGCAATGAGCAGTTCTTC. It translates to CATSDYELTDTSNEQFF.

Details on this clonotype: One end of the junction does not line up with germline, which may come from a read error. The chain uses TRBV7-9 and TRBJ1-2; D is unresolved. The length of the CDR3 is 16 residues. Germline CDR1 is SEHNR and CDR2 is FQNEAQ (reference sequence). CDR3 region: CARSFLGKGVDYGYTF. In nucleotides, the CDR3 is TGTGCCAGGAGCTTCCTGGGAAAGGGAGTTGACTATGGCTACACCTTC.

Regarding this clonotype: Lacking the conserved final phenylalanine or tryptophan, this CDR3 likely reflects a read error. The limits of the CDR3 on the DNA are not certain, so only TCRdb's listed CDR3 is given. The chain recombines TRBV12-3 or TRBV12-4 with TRBJ1-2. The CDR3 has 12 amino acids, counting both end residues. The CDR3 loop is CASSFAGYGYIL.

About this clonotype itself: The junction departs from the called germline gene at one end, perhaps through a read error. This rearrangement joins TRBV11-3 to TRBJ2-4, with unresolved D. Germline CDR1 reads SGHNT; CDR2 reads YENEEA. The CDR3 contains 14 residues. The CDR3 here is CASSSTREGCIQYF. CDR3 sequence (DNA): TGTGCCAGTAGCTCAACAAGGGAAGGGTGCATTCAGTATTTC.

For this clonotype: At one boundary the junction diverges from the germline segment, which might be a read error. The chain couples TRBV11-2 to TRBJ2-1; 9 bases are a match to TRBD2. This CDR3 region has 20 residues. Germline V gene lookup returns CDR1 SGHAT and CDR2 FQNNGV. The DNA for the CDR3 is TGTGCCAGTAGCTTGTTCCGGTCTCTAGCGGGATTAAGAACCTACAATAAGCAGTCCTTC. Translating it yields CASSLFRSLAGLRTYNKQSF.

A remark on this clonotype: Its ends do not fully match the called genes, so a read error is possible. As DNA, the CDR3 is TGTGCCAGCAATTCACCCGGGGCGCCGGACGATTCATCCCTCCACTTT. This translates into CASNSPGAPDDSSLHF. The chain has TRBV6-6 and TRBJ1-6, with D tentatively TRBD1 (5 bases). Germline lookup yields CDR1 MNHNY and CDR2 SVGAGI (reference sequence). The CDR3 is 16 residues long.

The J gene is TRBJ2-7, the V gene TRBV5-4; D is undetermined. The CDR3 covers 13 residues. Germline V gene sequence: CDR1 SGHNT, CDR2 YYREEE (reference sequence). Trimming shortened V by 1 base and J by 7 bases, and 12 bases separated the two germline ends. The DNA of the CDR3 is TGTGCCAGCAGCTTGATTAGTAACAATGAGCAGTACTTC. Protein: CASSLISNNEQYF. The full variable domain, completed using reference TRBV5-4 and TRBJ2-7, is ETGVTQSPTHLIKTRGQQVTLRCSSQSGHNTVSWYQQALGQGPQFIFQYYREEENGRGNFPPRFSGLQFPNYSSELNVNALELDDSALYLCASSLISNNEQYFGPGTRLTVT.

Details on this clonotype: The junction departs from germline at one end; a sequencing error may be responsible. The chain is built from TRBV11-2 and TRBJ2-1; 7 positions agree with TRBD2. The germline V gene has CDR1 SGHAT and CDR2 FQNNGV. The CDR3 is 13 residues long. The CDR3 region has the DNA TGTGCCGAAGGGGAGGGAGGGCCGCGCGAGCATCTTTTC. This codes for CAEGEGGPREHLF.

For this clonotype: The CDR3 carries no conserved terminal phenylalanine or tryptophan, so it likely arises from a read error. V usage is TRBV28 and J usage is TRBJ1-1; no clear D gene. This CDR3 contains 12 residues. Germline-derived CDR1 and CDR2 are MDHEN and SYDVKM. Deletions cut 7 bases from V and 5 bases from J, with 11 bases between. CDR3 amino acids: CASNPFTTEAFY. The CDR3 DNA is TGTGCCAGCAACCCATTTACGACTGAAGCTTTCTAT.